This TCR beta chain was sequenced in a study of cytomegalovirus exposure and HLA in healthy donors. General observations from the study: In a later analysis, a genetic analysis reported fewer productive-TCR N-insertions in an Asian-associated ancestry cluster than the cohort average. It was only CMV serostatus that was available as immune exposure information. Another analysis was done later, and it associated 16,951 TCR beta sequences with HLA alleles at 0.05 false discovery rate. A few chains tied to CMV proved CMV antigen-specific in vitro.

Both 60 Vbeta primers and 13 Jbeta primers went into the PCR. The assay was immunoSEQ multiplex PCR, and TCRdb's table has in-frame clones only and misses some. The sample lists 100,000 or so clones; roughly 76% were seen once. The length of the CDR3 is 16 residues. V lost 6 bases to trimming and J lost 4 bases, with 18 bases between them. Germline V gives CDR1 MNHNY, CDR2 SVGAGI (reference sequence). Concerning this clone: The antigen is unknown.

The sequencing input was PBMCs. The TCR originated in a man aged 35-49 years in good health and CMV-seronegative. This chain joins TRBV6-6 and TRBJ2-2; maybe TRBD2 (6 bases). Written as DNA, the CDR3 is TGTGCCAGCAGGGATCAATTCAGGAGGGGCACCGGGGAGCTGTTTTTT. Its translation: CASRDQFRRGTGELFF.